One and the same sample provided the 14 T cell receptor beta chains below, sequenced in a study of T cells in Graves' hyperthyroidism and ophthalmopathy. Amplification yielded TCR beta CDR3 regions, with RNA transcripts as the source. TCR CDR3 underwent first-round RT-PCR with the HTBI primer set. Via MiXCR, TCRdb re-called the multiplex PCR reads, giving one row per CDR3 protein. The sample carries some 740,000 distinct CDR3 sequences, approximately 14% recorded once. The material sequenced was blood. These receptors came from a woman aged 18-35 years with Graves' hyperthyroidism.

This clonotype was observed at least ten times. The rearrangement links TRBV11-3 to TRBJ2-3; TRBD1 might be the D (5 bases). CDR3 size: 15 residues. CDR1 SGHNT and CDR2 YENEEA come from the germline V gene. The ends were cut back, 5 bases at V and 2 bases at J, with 14 bases in the middle. The CDR3 DNA reads as TGTGCCAGCAGCCCCCGACAGCCCAACACAGATACGCAGTATTTT. It translates to CASSPRQPNTDTQYF.

This clonotype was observed a handful of times. The J gene is TRBJ1-6, the V gene TRBV19, with D uncertain. Germline V gene lookup returns CDR1 LNHDA and CDR2 SQIVND (reference sequence). The CDR3 spans 14 residues. V lost 5 bases to trimming and J lost 6 bases, with 11 bases between them. The CDR3 here is CASSLVRANSPLHF. DNA of the CDR3: TGTGCCAGTAGTCTTGTCAGAGCTAATTCACCCCTCCACTTT. Full variable domain (outside the CDR3, taken from reference TRBV19 and TRBJ1-6): DGGITQSPKYLFRKEGQNVTLSCEQNLNHDAMYWYRQDPGQGLRLIYYSQIVNDFQKGDIAEGYSVSREKKESFPLTVTSAQKNPTAFYLCASSLVRANSPLHFGNGTRLTVT.

This clonotype was picked up many times. The gene calls are TRBV3-1 and TRBJ1-1, with D possibly being TRBD1 (6 bases). The CDR3 runs to 13 residues. Trimming took 6 bases from V and 7 from J, leaving 15 bases between them. Per germline, CDR1 LGHDT and CDR2 YNNKEL (reference sequence). This CDR3 is CASSLRGGYEAFF. DNA for the CDR3: TGTGCCAGCAGTCTAAGGGGGGGCTATGAAGCTTTCTTT. Variable domain in full (rest from reference TRBV3-1 and TRBJ1-1): DTAVSQTPKYLVTQMGNDKSIKCEQNLGHDTMYWYKQDSKKFLKIMFSYNNKELIINETVPNRFSPKSPDKAHLNLHINSLELGDSAVYFCASSLRGGYEAFFGQGTRLTVV.

J is TRBJ1-1 and V is TRBV7-9; possibly TRBD1 for D (5 bases). Germline lookup yields CDR1 SEHNR and CDR2 FQNEAQ (reference sequence). The V and J ends lost 2 bases and 0 bases respectively, with 16 bases between them. This CDR3 is 17 amino acids long. CDR3: CASSLRGPGQVNTEAFF. CDR3 nucleotide sequence: TGTGCCAGCAGCTTAAGGGGCCCGGGGCAGGTGAACACTGAAGCTTTCTTT.

The V gene is TRBV30, the J gene TRBJ2-5; 10 bases are shared with TRBD1. V was pared by 2 bases and J by 7 bases, with 7 bases of the junction left unmatched. Germline CDR1 reads GTSNPN; CDR2 reads SVGIG (reference sequence). The CDR3 sequence is 14 residues long. The CDR3 sequence is CAWSPGQGMGTQYF. In DNA form, the CDR3 reads TGTGCCTGGAGTCCGGGACAGGGGATGGGGACCCAGTACTTC.

This clonotype showed up many times. The CDR3 loop is CSAGGSAGAPGTQYF. CDR3 coding DNA: TGCAGTGCAGGGGGGTCGGCAGGGGCCCCAGGTACGCAGTATTTT. This chain joins TRBV20-1 and TRBJ2-3; possibly TRBD1 or TRBD2 for D (6 bases each). This CDR3 has 15 residues. CDR1 is DFQATT and CDR2 is SNEGSKA in the germline V gene (reference sequence). V lost 6 bases and J lost 8, with 24 bases in between.

The sample holds a few counts of this clonotype. This chain connects TRBV29-1 to TRBJ2-1, with D possibly TRBD2 on 6 matching bases. The CDR3 contains 13 residues. V lost 6 bases and J lost 2, with 11 bases in between. The V gene's germline CDR1 is SQVTM and CDR2 ANQGSEA. The CDR3 bases are TGCAGCGTCCTCGTAGCGGCCTACAATGAGCAGTTCTTC. This gives the protein CSVLVAAYNEQFF.

Only a few counts were recorded for this clonotype. The chain joins TRBV9 to TRBJ2-2; 7 bases are a match to TRBD2. V lost 0 bases and J lost 8; bases outside the gene matches: 7. CDR1 and CDR2 from the germline V gene are SGDLS and YYNGEE. The CDR3 is 15 residues long. CDR3 nucleotide sequence: TGTGCCAGCAGCGTAGTGTCTAGCGGAGAGGGGGAGCTGTTTTTT. It yields the protein CASSVVSSGEGELFF.

This clonotype came up many times. The chain links TRBV10-3 to TRBJ1-2; D may be TRBD1 (6 bases). This CDR3 spans 13 amino acids. Trimming removed 3 bases at V and 8 bases at J, with 13 bases between. Germline values: CDR1 ENHRY, CDR2 SYGVKD. CDR3 sequence reads: CAISDRDIRGYTF. The CDR3 coding sequence is TGTGCCATCAGTGACCGGGACATTAGGGGCTACACCTTC.

The genes are TRBV20-1 and TRBJ1-2, with 8 bases lining up with TRBD1. The CDR3 runs 12 residues. J lost 3 bases, V lost 6 bases, and 3 bases had no gene match. CDR1 and CDR2 (germline): DFQATT, SNEGSKA (reference sequence). The CDR3 spells CSATGDYYGYTF. The CDR3 region has the DNA TGCAGTGCGACAGGGGATTACTATGGCTACACCTTC.

This clonotype came up a few times. The V call is TRBV3-1, the J call TRBJ2-4, with no clear D. Looked up from germline, CDR1 is LGHDT and CDR2 is YNNKEL (reference sequence). The CDR3 contains 13 residues. Trimming took off 4 bases at V and 7 bases at J, with 11 bases between the two ends. As DNA, the CDR3 is TGTGCCAGCAGCCGTCCCCCCTCGAACATTCAGTACTTC. Translation gives CASSRPPSNIQYF.

This clonotype was seen a few times. The chain joins TRBV7-9 to TRBJ2-1, with 8 bases matching TRBD1. Germline V gives CDR1 SEHNR, CDR2 FQNEAQ (reference sequence). V lost 5 bases and J lost 0; bases outside the gene matches: 6. The CDR3 spans 16 residues. The CDR3 nucleotides are TGTGCCAGCAGCGATCGGACAGGGAGCTCCTACAATGAGCAGTTCTTC. Translation: CASSDRTGSSYNEQFF.

In this sample, this clonotype turned up many times. The CDR3 sequence: CASSGLRGYNEQFF. The CDR3 nucleotides read TGTGCCAGCAGCGGGCTTCGCGGATACAATGAGCAGTTCTTC. V and J are TRBV11-3 and TRBJ2-1; D gene uncertain. The CDR3 contains 14 residues. V shed 5 bases and J shed 4 bases, with 12 bases lying between them. Germline V gene lookup returns CDR1 SGHNT and CDR2 YENEEA.

This clonotype is a singleton in its sample. V and J are TRBV6-5 and TRBJ1-2; TRBD1 aligns across 12 bases. Germline CDR1 and CDR2: MNHEY and SVGAGI. V shed 0 bases, J shed 8 bases, and the junction held 13 bases outside the gene matches. The CDR3 totals 18 residues. CDR3 in amino acids: CASSYSGTGGLGAGGYTF. The DNA of the CDR3 is TGTGCCAGCAGTTACTCTGGGACAGGGGGCCTAGGGGCAGGAGGCTACACCTTC.